This is a list of T cell receptor beta chains from one sample in a study of CD8+ T cells in alopecia areata. Sequenced by immunoSEQ multiplex PCR; TCRdb stores in-frame clones only, minus some. The table has some 200,000 clones, around 50% seen once. The specimen sequenced was CD8+ T cells sorted from blood. These receptor sequences come from a human donor in good health. The CDR3 runs from the conserved cysteine through the conserved F or W. Fields, in order: D gene, V gene, clone size, J gene, CDR3 protein, CDR3 DNA. The D gene is left open where the match is weak. The size entry is marked missing in some rows and otherwise reads once, few, many or a size class.

-	TRBV5-1	-	TRBJ2-1	CASSLDTGYGEQFF	TGCGCCAGCAGCTTGGACACGGGATATGGTGAGCAGTTCTTC
TRBD1	TRBV27	-	TRBJ1-5	CASSLSGIASGGLNQPQHF	TGTGCCAGCAGTTTATCAGGTATCGCGTCAGGGGGCCTCAATCAGCCCCAGCATTTT
-	TRBV7-9	-	TRBJ1-1	CASSSPRGDAEAFF	TGTGCCAGCAGCTCTCCCAGGGGTGACGCTGAAGCTTTCTTT
-	TRBV7-9	-	TRBJ2-1	CASSLGAWGTYNEQFF	TGTGCCAGCAGCTTAGGGGCCTGGGGAACCTACAATGAGCAGTTCTTC
TRBD1	TRBV27	-	TRBJ2-1	CASSAFGQGADNEQFF	TGTGCCAGCAGTGCCTTCGGACAGGGGGCGGACAATGAGCAGTTCTTC
-	TRBV16	-	TRBJ1-6	CASSQSRTGPRPLHF	TGTGCCAGCAGCCAATCGCGAACAGGCCCTCGGCCCCTCCACTTT
-	TRBV5-4	few	TRBJ2-1	CASSGNNEQFF	TGTGCCAGCAGCGGGAACAATGAGCAGTTCTTC
-	TRBV5-1	-	TRBJ1-1	CASSFTSKTVNTEAFF	TGCGCCAGCAGCTTTACCTCTAAGACGGTGAACACTGAAGCTTTCTTT
TRBD1	TRBV2	few	TRBJ1-2	CASSYRDRDGYTF	TGTGCCAGCAGTTACCGGGACAGGGACGGCTACACCTTC
-	TRBV10-3	-	TRBJ2-1	CAINRGSNEQFF	TGTGCCATCAACCGTGGCAGCAATGAGCAGTTCTTC
TRBD2	TRBV5-6	-	TRBJ2-5	CASSPNGERGETQYF	TGTGCCAGCAGCCCAAACGGGGAGCGGGGGGAGACCCAGTACTTC
-	TRBV29-1	-	TRBJ1-3	CSVAGDGVSGNTIYF	TGCAGCGTTGCAGGGGACGGTGTCTCTGGAAACACCATATATTTT
TRBD1	TRBV5-6	-	TRBJ1-5	CASSLDRMQPQHF	TGTGCCAGCAGCCTGGACAGGATGCAGCCCCAGCATTTT
TRBD1	TRBV9	-	TRBJ2-7	CASSPWDSTPQYF	TGTGCCAGCAGCCCCTGGGACAGCACCCCGCAGTACTTC
TRBD1	TRBV4-1	once	TRBJ1-3	CASSPTGTGGEEGNTIYF	TGCGCCAGCAGCCCGACCGGGACAGGGGGCGAAGAAGGAAACACCATATATTTT
-	TRBV29-1	-	TRBJ1-1	CSVVAGNTEAFF	TGCAGCGTTGTAGCCGGGAACACTGAAGCTTTCTTT
-	TRBV7-9	-	TRBJ2-3	CASSSRRERTDTQYF	TGTGCCAGCAGCTCCAGGCGGGAAAGGACAGATACGCAGTATTTT
-	TRBV9	-	TRBJ1-6	CASSYSSYNSPLHF	TGTGCCAGCTCTTACAGCTCCTATAATTCACCCCTCCACTTT
-	TRBV7-2	-	TRBJ1-5	CASSSPRAGSFTPQHF	TGTGCCAGCAGCTCCCCTCGGGCGGGCAGCTTCACGCCCCAGCATTTT
TRBD1	TRBV4-1	few	TRBJ2-2	CASSQGQGNGELFF	TGCGCCAGCAGCCAGGGACAGGGTAACGGGGAGCTGTTTTTT
-	TRBV27	few	TRBJ1-1	CASSLSRVNTEAFF	TGTGCCAGCAGTTTGAGCAGGGTGAACACTGAAGCTTTCTTT
TRBD2	TRBV5-6	few	TRBJ2-1	CASSLDWAGGPNEQFF	TGTGCCAGCAGCTTGGATTGGGCGGGGGGGCCCAATGAGCAGTTCTTC
TRBD2	TRBV29-1	-	TRBJ2-1	CSVGGGLTSGARSYNEQFF	TGCAGCGTTGGTGGGGGCCTGACTAGCGGGGCCCGCTCCTACAATGAGCAGTTCTTC
-	TRBV7-3	-	TRBJ2-2	CASSPDQNTGELFF	TGTGCCAGCAGCCCCGACCAGAACACCGGGGAGCTGTTTTTT
TRBD2	TRBV25-1	-	TRBJ2-5	CASSLAGVQETQYF	TGTGCCAGCAGCCTAGCGGGGGTACAAGAGACCCAGTACTTC
TRBD1	TRBV23-1	-	TRBJ2-5	CASSQEDRGAIETQYF	TGCGCCAGCAGTCAGGAGGACAGGGGAGCTATAGAGACCCAGTACTTC
-	TRBV7-9	-	TRBJ2-1	CASSLALNEQFF	TGTGCCAGCAGCTTAGCGTTGAATGAGCAGTTCTTC
-	TRBV7-9	few	TRBJ1-1	CASSADTMNTEAFF	TGTGCCAGCAGCGCGGACACCATGAACACTGAAGCTTTCTTT
-	TRBV6-1	-	TRBJ2-7	CASSEAQVSGHEQYF	TGTGCCAGCAGTGAAGCTCAGGTTTCGGGCCACGAGCAGTACTTC
TRBD1	TRBV29-1	-	TRBJ1-1	CSVLQGFVAFF	TGCAGCGTTCTACAGGGGTTTGTAGCTTTCTTT